The sequence of this TCR beta chain was determined in a study of blood T cells in healthy people across ages. CDR3 size: 14 residues. The V gene's germline CDR1 is SNHLY and CDR2 FYNNEI. V lost 2 bases, J lost 3 bases, and 5 bases lay in between. Russia was home to the donors, healthy Caucasian individuals aged about 6 to 90. Each donor's blood draw was around 9.1 milliliters of peripheral blood. Total RNA was extracted at no less than 5.5 micrograms per sample. The second PCR ran about 6 to 12 cycles with a sample-barcoded 5' primer and J-beta primers. TCRdb re-called the 5' RACE reads with MiXCR, one entry per CDR3 protein. The data contain roughly 500,000 distinct CDR3 sequences, 25% to 30% of them singletons.

The chain is built from TRBV2 and TRBJ2-6; D not certain. The source of this sequence is a woman in her 70s in good health. What was sequenced was blood. In DNA form, the CDR3 reads TGTGCCAGCAGTGAACCGCGTGGGGCCAACGTCCTGACTTTC. The encoded protein is CASSEPRGANVLTF.